One sample yielded the 30 T cell receptor beta chains listed below, sequenced in a study of tumor-infiltrating lymphocytes in oesophageal squamous cell carcinoma. In TCRdb, the PCR reads were re-called with MiXCR into one record per CDR3 protein. This table holds tens of thousands of distinct CDR3 sequences, approximately 35% found once. The sequenced sample was esophageal tumor tissue. These receptors all come from a female donor with esophageal squamous cell carcinoma.

The chain carries TRBV7-2 and TRBJ2-7; tentative D call: TRBD2 (5 bases). Trimming pared 4 bases from V and 0 bases from J, leaving 13 bases between. Germline loops: CDR1 SGHTA, CDR2 FQGNSA. The CDR3 runs to 15 residues. In nucleotides, the CDR3 is TGTGCCAGCAGCTCCGCAAGCGGACCCTCCTACGAGCAGTACTTC. This codes for CASSSASGPSYEQYF.

The chain carries TRBV5-1 and TRBJ1-6, with D maybe TRBD1 (5 bases). With 1 base removed from V and 4 bases from J, the gap between germline ends came to 9 bases. The CDR3 length is 15 residues. Germline CDR1 SGHRS, CDR2 YFSETQ. The CDR3 coding sequence is TGCGCCAGCAGCTTGAGCTGGACATATAATTCACCCCTCCACTTT. Translation: CASSLSWTYNSPLHF.

Many counts were recorded for this clonotype. The J gene is TRBJ2-7, the V gene TRBV5-1; D is perhaps TRBD1 (6 bases). The CDR3 covers 15 residues. Germline-derived CDR1 and CDR2 are SGHRS and YFSETQ. The V end lost 3 bases, the J end lost 1 base, and 14 bases lay between the germline ends. CDR3 protein: CASSWGTFNSYEQYF. CDR3 sequence (DNA): TGCGCCAGCAGCTGGGGGACATTTAATTCCTACGAGCAGTACTTC.

This clonotype was seen at least ten times. V is TRBV27 and J is TRBJ2-1; D is unresolved. The end of the DNA fits TRBJ2-7 better, so the J call may be wrong. CDR1 is MNHEY, CDR2 SMNVEV, per germline (reference sequence). CDR3 size: 13 residues. CDR3 nucleotides: TGTGCCAGCAGTGCGTCTTTTCCCTACGAGCAGTACTTC. It encodes CASSASFPYEQYF.

V usage is TRBV7-2 and J usage is TRBJ2-6; 9 nucleotides line up with TRBD1. After removal of 6 bases from V and 0 bases from J, the junction contained 15 bases not matched to a gene. The CDR3 consists of 20 residues. Germline lookup yields CDR1 SGHTA and CDR2 FQGNSA. The CDR3 nucleotides read TGTGCCAGCAGTTTCCGTATGTTCAGGGACAGGGTCTCTGGGGCCAACGTCCTGACTTTC. It translates to CASSFRMFRDRVSGANVLTF.

This clonotype has ten or more counts. Germline and junction disagree at one end, which may indicate a read error. The chain uses TRBV12-3 or TRBV12-4 and TRBJ2-3, with 10 bases that match TRBD2. The CDR3 runs 14 residues. CDR3: CASSLAGATDTQYF. CDR3 coding DNA: TGTGCCAGCAGTCTAGCGGGGGCCACAGATACGCAGTATTTT.

The J gene is TRBJ2-7, the V gene TRBV7-2; D call uncertain. The CDR3 spans 14 residues. Trimming shortened V by 1 base and J by 0 bases, and 7 bases separated the two germline ends. Germline V lookup: CDR1 SGHTA, CDR2 FQGNSA. The CDR3 coding sequence is TGTGCCAGCAGCTTAGTCTGGTCCTCCTACGAGCAGTACTTC. Protein product: CASSLVWSSYEQYF.

The chain couples TRBV7-3 to TRBJ2-5; no firm D call. The DNA end lines up better with TRBJ2-1; the J call may be wrong. The CDR3 loop spans 13 amino acids. CDR1 and CDR2 (germline): SGHTA, FQGTGA. CDR3 sequence: CASSSRPTYEQFF. Here the CDR3 DNA reads TGTGCCAGCAGCTCGAGACCAACCTACGAGCAGTTCTTC.

This clonotype was counted only a few times. The chain joins TRBV20-1 to TRBJ2-1; 9 positions agree with TRBD2. The DNA matches TRBJ2-7 better at its end, which makes the J call doubtful. The CDR3 is 15 amino acids. Germline values: CDR1 DFQATT, CDR2 SNEGSKA (reference sequence). The CDR3: CSAKRGGRVSYEQYF. The DNA of the CDR3 is TGCAGTGCTAAGAGGGGCGGGAGGGTTAGTTACGAGCAGTACTTC.

CDR3 bases: TGTGCCAGCTCCTCGACTAGCGGGAGTCCAGATACGCAGTATTTT. This encodes CASSSTSGSPDTQYF. The chain joins TRBV6-4 to TRBJ2-3, with TRBD2 identical over 12 bases. The junction had 7 bases not matched to a gene; V was cut back by 8 bases and J by 4 bases. The CDR3 contains 15 residues. Germline loops: CDR1 MRHNA, CDR2 SNTAGT.

This clonotype was seen a few times. This chain joins TRBV15 and TRBJ1-5; D call uncertain. This CDR3 is 15 amino acids long. CDR1 and CDR2 from the germline V gene are LNHNV and YYDKDF (reference sequence). V gave up 5 bases and J gave up 5 bases, with 16 bases separating them. DNA for the CDR3: TGTGCCACCAGCCTTGTACTCCAGGAAGATCAGCCCCAGCATTTT. Residues: CATSLVLQEDQPQHF.

This clonotype was detected ten times or more. The chain combines TRBV27 with TRBJ2-3, with 9 bases aligning to TRBD2. V trimming: 1 base; J trimming: 2 bases; junction bases outside the gene matches: 7. The CDR3 has 17 residues. CDR1 is MNHEY, CDR2 SMNVEV, per germline (reference sequence). The CDR3: CASSLFIAGADTDTQYF. CDR3 nucleotides: TGTGCCAGCAGTTTATTTATAGCGGGAGCGGACACAGATACGCAGTATTTT.

This clonotype was counted many times. V and J are TRBV5-6 and TRBJ1-4, with 10 bases fitting TRBD1. The junction had 7 bases not matched to a gene; V was cut back by 4 bases and J by 10 bases. Germline CDR1 reads SGHDT; CDR2 reads YYEEEE. The CDR3 totals 14 residues. The CDR3 reads CASSADRGSGKLFF. The CDR3 bases are TGTGCCAGCAGCGCGGACAGGGGGAGCGGAAAACTGTTTTTT.

Worth noting for this clonotype: This CDR3 fails to terminate in the conserved phenylalanine or tryptophan, so it likely reflects a read error. Because the CDR3's place on the DNA is in doubt, the DNA is left out and the CDR3 is given as listed by TCRdb. The chain combines TRBV7-2 with TRBJ2-7. Including both end residues, the CDR3 is 14 amino acids long. From germline, CDR1 is SGHTA and CDR2 FQGNSA. The CDR3 region is CASSFSIYEQYFGS.

The chain recombines TRBV5-1 with TRBJ2-6; D is perhaps TRBD2 (5 bases). Matching the DNA end better, TRBJ2-7 makes the J call doubtful. Germline CDR1 and CDR2: SGHRS and YFSETQ. CDR3 length equals 14 residues. The CDR3 reads CASSSDLGNYEQYF. The CDR3 DNA follows: TGCGCCAGCAGCTCGGACTTGGGGAACTACGAGCAGTACTTC.

This clonotype is medium-sized within its sample. Given a much more abundant clone one base away, this may be a read error. The V and J genes are TRBV7-7 and TRBJ2-7; D unclear. Germline V gives CDR1 SSHAT, CDR2 FNYEAQ (reference sequence). There are 13 residues in the CDR3. The chain's CDR3 is CASSFTIGNEQYF. The DNA of the CDR3 is TGTGCTAGCAGCTTTACTATAGGTAATGAGCAGTACTTC.

This clonotype showed up just a few times. The gene calls are TRBV7-6 and TRBJ2-4, with D perhaps TRBD2 (6 bases). The V gene lost 6 bases and the J gene lost 13 bases, with 19 bases spanning the gap. Germline V lookup: CDR1 SGHVS, CDR2 FNYEAQ. The CDR3 spans 13 residues. CDR3 sequence reads: CASSPTSYDEQYF. In DNA, the CDR3 is TGTGCCAGCAGTCCCACTAGCTACGATGAGCAGTACTTC.

This clonotype has a count of ten or more. The chain couples TRBV5-1 to TRBJ2-1; 9 nucleotides line up with TRBD2. With V trimmed by 0 bases and J by 5 bases, 6 bases remained unmatched. The V gene's germline CDR1 is SGHRS and CDR2 YFSETQ. This CDR3 spans 16 amino acids. The CDR3, as DNA: TGCGCCAGCAGCTTGGGAGCGGGAGGCGGTCACAATGAGCAGTTCTTC. Amino acid sequence: CASSLGAGGGHNEQFF.

This clonotype was detected many times. The gene calls are TRBV18 and TRBJ1-1; weak D call: TRBD1 (5 bases). V was shortened by 4 bases and J by 1 base, with 10 bases between the two germline ends. The germline V gene has CDR1 KGHSH and CDR2 LQKENI. This CDR3 has 14 residues. For the CDR3, the DNA is TGTGCCAGCTCACGAGGACAAGCGAACACTGAAGCTTTCTTT. Protein sequence: CASSRGQANTEAFF.

The V call is TRBV12-5, the J call TRBJ1-2, with D perhaps matching TRBD1 (6 bases). The V gene lost 0 bases and the J gene lost 5 bases, with 16 bases spanning the gap. Germline loops: CDR1 LGHNT, CDR2 FRNRAP. CDR3 length: 16 amino acids. CDR3 sequence reads: CASGLVQGPTLYGYTF. Here the CDR3 DNA reads TGTGCTAGTGGTTTGGTACAGGGACCGACCCTTTATGGCTACACCTTC.

The CDR3 protein is CSARTGGGEQYF. The DNA for the CDR3 is TGCAGTGCCCGGACAGGGGGTGGCGAGCAGTACTTC. The chain carries TRBV20-1 and TRBJ2-7, with 10 nucleotides matching TRBD1. J was trimmed by 6 bases and V by 6 bases; bases with no gene match: 5. The CDR3 has 12 residues. Germline V lookup: CDR1 DFQATT, CDR2 SNEGSKA (reference sequence).

CDR3 bases: TGTGCCAGCAGCTTGGAAAGGACTTACCCGCCCTACAATGAGCAGTACTTC. Protein sequence: CASSLERTYPPYNEQYF. The rearrangement uses TRBV7-2 and TRBJ2-5; perhaps TRBD2 as D (5 bases). Per germline, CDR1 SGHTA and CDR2 FQGNSA. The CDR3 spans 17 residues. Deletions cut 3 bases from V and 11 bases from J, with 28 bases between.

The V gene is TRBV14, the J gene TRBJ2-5; D gene ambiguous. The J call is doubtful: the DNA matches TRBJ2-1 better. CDR3 size: 13 residues. Germline values: CDR1 SGHDN, CDR2 FVKESK. CDR3 nucleotide sequence: TGTGCCAGCAGCCCGGGCGTAAACAATGAGCAGTTCTTC. Amino acids: CASSPGVNNEQFF.

Ten or more counts support this clonotype. The chain has TRBV6-1 and TRBJ2-7; the match to TRBD2 covers 9 bases. The germline V gene has CDR1 MNHNS and CDR2 SASEGT. V lost 7 bases and J lost 6; bases outside the gene matches: 13. The CDR3 is 15 amino acids. CDR3 in amino acids: CASKPGIAGAGEQYF. In DNA form, the CDR3 reads TGTGCCAGCAAACCAGGGATAGCGGGAGCCGGCGAGCAGTACTTC.

This clonotype showed up just a few times. The chain has TRBV7-6 and TRBJ1-2, with D hard to call. The J call may be faulty, since TRBJ2-1 better matches the DNA end. CDR1 is SGHVS, CDR2 FNYEAQ, per germline. The CDR3 has 15 amino acids. CDR3 in amino acids: CASGVIRHWANEQFF. The CDR3 DNA reads as TGTGCCAGCGGTGTAATAAGGCACTGGGCCAATGAGCAGTTCTTC.

Many counts were recorded for this clonotype. This chain joins TRBV12-5 and TRBJ1-1, with no clear D. The CDR3 is 12 residues long. V lost 5 bases and J 3 bases, leaving 7 bases between the germline ends. Germline V gives CDR1 LGHNT, CDR2 FRNRAP. The CDR3 protein is CASGPSYTEAFF. CDR3 nucleotides: TGTGCTAGTGGTCCCTCGTACACTGAAGCTTTCTTT.

The rearrangement joins TRBV7-6 to TRBJ2-3; the D call may be TRBD1 or TRBD2 (5 bases each). The closer fit of TRBJ2-1 to the DNA end suggests the J call may be wrong. The length of the CDR3 is 11 residues. Germline V lookup: CDR1 SGHVS, CDR2 FNYEAQ. The CDR3 nucleotides are TGTGCCAGCAGCTTAGGGGGACAGCAGTTCTTC. This sequence encodes CASSLGGQQFF.

This clonotype was counted many times. V is TRBV27 and J is TRBJ2-5; D not certain. The J call could be wrong; TRBJ2-7 is a better fit for the DNA end. The length of the CDR3 is 13 residues. Germline loops: CDR1 MNHEY, CDR2 SMNVEV (reference sequence). The CDR3 DNA sequence: TGTGCCAGCAGTTACGGGCGGATCTACGAGCAGTACTTC. Translating it yields CASSYGRIYEQYF.

A remark on this clonotype: A read error may produce the germline difference seen at one junction end. The V and J genes are TRBV11-2 and TRBJ2-7, with TRBD1 matching over 9 bases. Per germline, CDR1 SGHAT and CDR2 FQNNGV. The CDR3 consists of 14 residues. The CDR3 spells CVSSPGTGTYEQYF. The CDR3 DNA sequence: TGTGTCAGCAGCCCCGGGACAGGGACCTACGAGCAGTACTTC.

This clonotype was detected many times. The chain employs TRBV6-6 and TRBJ2-7; D is undetermined. CDR3 length: 13 residues. The V end was cut by 1 base, the J end by 2 bases, with 6 bases between. Germline V gene data show CDR1 as MNHNY and CDR2 as SVGAGI (reference sequence). The CDR3 bases are TGTGCCAGCAGTTACTTTAGGGCCTACGAGCAGTACTTC. As protein: CASSYFRAYEQYF.